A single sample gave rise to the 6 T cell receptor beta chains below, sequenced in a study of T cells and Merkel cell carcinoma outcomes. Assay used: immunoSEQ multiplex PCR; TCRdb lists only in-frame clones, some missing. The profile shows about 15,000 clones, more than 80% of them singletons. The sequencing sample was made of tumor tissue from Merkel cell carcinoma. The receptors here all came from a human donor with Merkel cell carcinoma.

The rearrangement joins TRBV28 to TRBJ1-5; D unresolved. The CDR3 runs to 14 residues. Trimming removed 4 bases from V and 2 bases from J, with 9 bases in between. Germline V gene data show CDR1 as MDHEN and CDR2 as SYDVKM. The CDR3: CASSSHGGNQPQHF. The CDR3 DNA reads TGTGCCAGCAGTTCGCACGGTGGCAATCAGCCCCAGCATTTT.

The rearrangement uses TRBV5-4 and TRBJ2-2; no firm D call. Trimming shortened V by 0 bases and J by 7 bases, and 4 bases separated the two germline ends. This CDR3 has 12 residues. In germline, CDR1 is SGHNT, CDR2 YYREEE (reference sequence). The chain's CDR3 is CASSLVHGELFF. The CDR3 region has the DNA TGTGCCAGCAGCTTGGTCCACGGGGAGCTGTTTTTT. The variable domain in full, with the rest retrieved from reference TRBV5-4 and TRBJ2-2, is ETGVTQSPTHLIKTRGQQVTLRCSSQSGHNTVSWYQQALGQGPQFIFQYYREEENGRGNFPPRFSGLQFPNYSSELNVNALELDDSALYLCASSLVHGELFFGEGSRLTVL.

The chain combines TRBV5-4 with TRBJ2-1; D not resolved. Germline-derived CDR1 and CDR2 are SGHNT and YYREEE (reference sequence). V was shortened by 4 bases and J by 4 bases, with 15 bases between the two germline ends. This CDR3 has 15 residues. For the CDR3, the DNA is TGTGCCAGCAGCATGAACAGCCAACAATACAATGAGCAGTTCTTC. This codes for CASSMNSQQYNEQFF.

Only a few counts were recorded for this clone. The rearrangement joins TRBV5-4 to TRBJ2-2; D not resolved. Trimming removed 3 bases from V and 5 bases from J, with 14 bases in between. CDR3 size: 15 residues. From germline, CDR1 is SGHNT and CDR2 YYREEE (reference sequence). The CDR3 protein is CASSYREVRTGELFF. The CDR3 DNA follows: TGTGCCAGCAGCTATCGAGAAGTTCGAACCGGGGAGCTGTTTTTT.

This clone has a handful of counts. The CDR3 coding sequence is TGTGCCAGCAGTGAATGGGGCAGGGGGCATGGCTACACCTTC. Amino acids: CASSEWGRGHGYTF. The chain joins TRBV25-1 to TRBJ1-2, with 8 positions matching TRBD1. Looked up from germline, CDR1 is MGHDK and CDR2 is SYGVNS. V lost 1 base, J lost 6 bases, and 4 bases stayed unmatched. The CDR3 covers 14 residues.

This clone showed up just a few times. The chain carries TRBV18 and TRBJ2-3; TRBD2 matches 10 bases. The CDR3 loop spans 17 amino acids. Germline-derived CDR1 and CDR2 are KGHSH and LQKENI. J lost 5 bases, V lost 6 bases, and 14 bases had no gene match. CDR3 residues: CASSQRTSGFEGDTQYF. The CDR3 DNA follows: TGTGCCAGCTCCCAACGGACTAGCGGCTTCGAGGGAGATACGCAGTATTTT.